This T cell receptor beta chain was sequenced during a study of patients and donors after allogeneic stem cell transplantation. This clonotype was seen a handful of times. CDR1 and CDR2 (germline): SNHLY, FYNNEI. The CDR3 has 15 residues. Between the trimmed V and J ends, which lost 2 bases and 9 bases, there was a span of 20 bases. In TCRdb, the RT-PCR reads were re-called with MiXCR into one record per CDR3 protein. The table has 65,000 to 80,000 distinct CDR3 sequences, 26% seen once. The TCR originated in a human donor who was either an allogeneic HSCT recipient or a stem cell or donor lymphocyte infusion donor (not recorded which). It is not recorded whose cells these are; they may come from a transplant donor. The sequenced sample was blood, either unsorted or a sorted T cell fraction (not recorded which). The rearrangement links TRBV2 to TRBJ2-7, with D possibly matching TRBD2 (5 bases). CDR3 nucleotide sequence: TGTGCCAGCAGTGAAATCTTATCGGTTGGAGCGGTGCAGTACTTC. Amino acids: CASSEILSVGAVQYF.